The sequence of this T cell receptor beta chain was determined in a study of blood T cell repertoires in COVID-19. CDR1 and CDR2 (germline): KGHSH, LQKENI. CDR3 length: 14 residues. V lost 2 bases and J lost 8, with 15 bases in between. The table came from immunoSEQ multiplex PCR; TCRdb's copy has only in-frame clones and leaves some out. Of 230,000 or so clones listed, approximately 83% are singletons. V usage is TRBV18 and J usage is TRBJ1-2, with a possible D match to TRBD1 (5 bases). This clonotype was sampled from a man aged 50 to 59 who had recovered from COVID-19. The source material was PBMCs or T cells enriched from blood (not recorded which). CDR3 in DNA: TGTGCCAGCTCACCAAATCTGGCAGGGAACGGCTACACCTTC. Translating gives CASSPNLAGNGYTF. The complete variable domain, with remaining parts taken from reference TRBV18 and TRBJ1-2, reads NAGVMQNPRHLVRRRGQEARLRCSPMKGHSHVYWYRQLPEEGLKFMVYLQKENIIDESGMPKERFSAEFPKEGPSILRIQQVVRGDSAAYFCASSPNLAGNGYTFGSGTRLTVV.